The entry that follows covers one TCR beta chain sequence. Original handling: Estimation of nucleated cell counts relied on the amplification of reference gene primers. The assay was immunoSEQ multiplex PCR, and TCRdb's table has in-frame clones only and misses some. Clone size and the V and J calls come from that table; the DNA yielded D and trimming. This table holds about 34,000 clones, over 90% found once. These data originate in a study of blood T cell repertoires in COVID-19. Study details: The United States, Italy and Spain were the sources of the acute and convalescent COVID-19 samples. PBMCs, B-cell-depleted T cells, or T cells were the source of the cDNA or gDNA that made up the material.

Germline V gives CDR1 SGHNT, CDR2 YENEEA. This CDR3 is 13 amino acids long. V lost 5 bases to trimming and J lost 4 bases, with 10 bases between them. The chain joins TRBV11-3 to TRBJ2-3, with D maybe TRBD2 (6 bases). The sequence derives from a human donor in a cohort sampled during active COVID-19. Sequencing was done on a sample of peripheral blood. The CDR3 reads CASSLRDSDTQYF. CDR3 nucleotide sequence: TGTGCCAGCAGCCTAAGGGACTCAGATACGCAGTATTTT.